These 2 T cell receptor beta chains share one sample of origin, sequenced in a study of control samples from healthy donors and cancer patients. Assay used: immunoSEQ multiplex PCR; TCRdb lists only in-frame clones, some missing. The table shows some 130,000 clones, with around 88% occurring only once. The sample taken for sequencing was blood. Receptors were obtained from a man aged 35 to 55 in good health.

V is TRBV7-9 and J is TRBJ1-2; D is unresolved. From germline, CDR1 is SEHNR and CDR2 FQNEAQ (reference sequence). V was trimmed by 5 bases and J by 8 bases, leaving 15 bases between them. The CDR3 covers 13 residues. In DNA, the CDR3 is TGTGCCAGCAGCCCCCGGGCACCGGGGGGCTACACCTTC. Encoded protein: CASSPRAPGGYTF. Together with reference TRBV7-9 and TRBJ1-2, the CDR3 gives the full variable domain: DTGVSQNPRHKITKRGQNVTFRCDPISEHNRLYWYRQTLGQGPEFLTYFQNEAQLEKSRLLSDRFSAERPKGSFSTLEIQRTEQGDSAMYLCASSPRAPGGYTFGSGTRLTVV.

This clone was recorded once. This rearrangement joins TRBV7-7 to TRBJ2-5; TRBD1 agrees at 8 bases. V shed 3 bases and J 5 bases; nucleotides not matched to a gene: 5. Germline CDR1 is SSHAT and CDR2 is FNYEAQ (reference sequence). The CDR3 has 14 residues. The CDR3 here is CASSLTGQGETQYF. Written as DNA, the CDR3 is TGTGCCAGCAGCTTGACAGGACAGGGCGAGACCCAGTACTTC.